This TCR beta chain came from a study of blood T cells in healthy people across ages. Study observations and caveats: There was a strong correlation between TCR beta diversity and naive T cell percentage.

The extraction recovered at least 5.5 micrograms of total RNA per sample. Together with a sample-barcoded 5' primer, a J-beta primer mix was included in a second PCR lasting about 7 to 11 cycles. TCRdb ran MiXCR on the 5' RACE reads and lists one entry per CDR3 protein. This table has approximately 1.5 million distinct CDR3 sequences, 30% to 35% appearing once. Many counts were recorded for this clonotype. Its antigen is currently unknown. This CDR3 contains 16 residues. J gave up 8 bases and V 2 bases, and 16 bases lay outside the gene matches. CDR1 and CDR2 (germline): SQVTM, ANQGSEA. The clonotype was recovered from a young woman in good health. The V gene is TRBV29-1, the J gene TRBJ1-2; 8 bases match TRBD1. Input material: blood. CDR3 sequence reads: CSVEIAYSRGPNGYTF. The DNA for the CDR3 is TGCAGCGTTGAAATCGCCTACAGCAGGGGGCCTAACGGCTACACCTTC.